The present TCR beta chain was sequenced within a study of molecular identifiers for immune sequencing clone quantification. Study-wide points: In naive cells, under 1% of molecules belonged to clones above 20 RNA copies, against over 97% in effector cells. Even with one million naive cells present, spiked Jurkat TCR RNA from one cell was reportedly detectable.

For this clonotype: The antigen is undetermined.

Previously described methods and listed TCR primers were employed for the bulk TCR libraries. MiXCR was run by TCRdb on the PCR reads, yielding one entry per CDR3 protein. The table shows roughly 630,000 distinct CDR3 sequences, with around 25% occurring only once. Germline CDR1 and CDR2: SNHLY and FYNNEI. V was cut by 6 bases and J by 0 bases, with 12 bases left in between. The CDR3 totals 15 residues. The source material was naive CD8+ T cells from blood, with Jurkat cell RNA spiked in. Regarding subset: FACS-sorted CD8+CD4-CCR7+CD45RA+ naive T cells. This rearrangement joins TRBV2 to TRBJ2-1; a possible D gene is TRBD1 (6 bases). This TCR was sampled from a human donor in good health. Some libraries in this study had Jurkat cell RNA spiked in. The CDR3 coding sequence is TGTGCCAGCAGACACCGGACAGCCTCCTACAATGAGCAGTTCTTC. Amino acids: CASRHRTASYNEQFF.